Listed below are T cell receptor beta chains from one sample, sequenced in a study of shared clonotypes between healthy human individuals. Clones were read by immunoSEQ multiplex PCR, and TCRdb kept only the in-frame ones, dropping some. Here the sample spans 2 million or so clones, about 95% being singletons. The specimen sequenced was naive CD8+ T cells sorted from blood. The source is a man aged 18 to 29 in good health. CDR3s include the opening cysteine and the closing phenylalanine or tryptophan. The order of the fields is V gene, D gene, J gene, clone size, CDR3 protein, CDR3 DNA. The D gene is left open where the match is weak. Clone size, where shown, is once, few, many, or a class for clones that have expanded.

V gene: TRBV2
D gene: NA
J gene: TRBJ2-4
clone size: once
CDR3 protein: CASRVPGAKNIQYF
CDR3 DNA: TGTGCCAGCCGAGTCCCTGGAGCCAAAAACATTCAGTACTTC

V gene: TRBV5-1
D gene: NA
J gene: TRBJ1-4
clone size: NA
CDR3 protein: CASSPYRATNEKLFF
CDR3 DNA: TGCGCCAGCAGCCCCTACAGGGCAACTAATGAAAAACTGTTTTTT

V gene: TRBV10-1
D gene: NA
J gene: TRBJ2-7
clone size: NA
CDR3 protein: CASSEGGSYEQYF
CDR3 DNA: TGCGCCAGCAGTGAAGGGGGCTCCTACGAGCAGTACTTC

V gene: TRBV5-8
D gene: TRBD1
J gene: TRBJ2-7
clone size: once
CDR3 protein: CASSGPGTAPYEQYF
CDR3 DNA: TGTGCCAGCAGCGGGCCCGGGACAGCTCCCTACGAGCAGTACTTC

V gene: TRBV7-2
D gene: TRBD2
J gene: TRBJ2-1
clone size: once
CDR3 protein: CASSTLSGGLYNEQFF
CDR3 DNA: TGTGCCAGCAGCACCCTTAGCGGGGGGCTCTACAATGAGCAGTTCTTC

V gene: TRBV9
D gene: NA
J gene: TRBJ2-7
clone size: NA
CDR3 protein: CASSPGGTDYEQYF
CDR3 DNA: TGTGCCAGCAGCCCCGGGGGGACAGACTACGAGCAGTACTTC

V gene: TRBV4-1
D gene: TRBD1
J gene: TRBJ2-7
clone size: NA
CDR3 protein: CASSQVRDSPYEQYF
CDR3 DNA: TGCGCCAGCAGCCAAGTTAGGGACAGCCCCTACGAGCAGTACTTC

V gene: TRBV4-1
D gene: NA
J gene: TRBJ1-1
clone size: NA
CDR3 protein: CASSGRTENTEAFF
CDR3 DNA: TGCGCCAGCAGCGGACGGACAGAGAACACTGAAGCTTTCTTT

V gene: TRBV4-3
D gene: NA
J gene: TRBJ1-1
clone size: few
CDR3 protein: CASSQDRYTEAFF
CDR3 DNA: TGCGCCAGCAGCCAAGATCGGTACACTGAAGCTTTCTTT

V gene: TRBV29-1
D gene: TRBD2
J gene: TRBJ2-1
clone size: NA
CDR3 protein: CSVEDRGLGGGPYNEQFF
CDR3 DNA: TGCAGCGTTGAAGATCGGGGGTTGGGCGGGGGGCCGTACAATGAGCAGTTCTTC

V gene: TRBV27
D gene: NA
J gene: TRBJ2-1
clone size: once
CDR3 protein: CASSLQGWGEQFF
CDR3 DNA: TGTGCCAGCAGTTTACAAGGGTGGGGTGAGCAGTTCTTC

V gene: TRBV7-9
D gene: NA
J gene: TRBJ1-4
clone size: NA
CDR3 protein: CASSFSDSNEKLFF
CDR3 DNA: TGTGCCAGCAGCTTTAGTGACAGTAATGAAAAACTGTTTTTT

V gene: TRBV7-9
D gene: NA
J gene: TRBJ2-3
clone size: NA
CDR3 protein: CASSSGLGTDTQYF
CDR3 DNA: TGTGCCAGCAGCTCTGGCCTGGGCACAGATACGCAGTATTTT

V gene: TRBV28
D gene: NA
J gene: TRBJ2-7
clone size: once
CDR3 protein: CASSLQGYSYEQYF
CDR3 DNA: TGTGCCAGCAGTTTACAGGGATATTCCTACGAGCAGTACTTC

V gene: TRBV27
D gene: NA
J gene: TRBJ1-6
clone size: NA
CDR3 protein: CASSQGTFHNSPLHF
CDR3 DNA: TGTGCCAGCAGCCAAGGGACTTTCCATAATTCACCCCTCCACTTT

V gene: TRBV5-4
D gene: NA
J gene: TRBJ2-3
clone size: NA
CDR3 protein: CASSLVDQADTDTQYF
CDR3 DNA: TGTGCCAGCAGCTTGGTGGACCAGGCGGACACAGATACGCAGTATTTT

V gene: TRBV9
D gene: NA
J gene: TRBJ2-7
clone size: NA
CDR3 protein: CASSRGNYEQYF
CDR3 DNA: TGTGCCAGCAGCCGTGGGAACTACGAGCAGTACTTC

V gene: TRBV7-2
D gene: NA
J gene: TRBJ2-2
clone size: NA
CDR3 protein: CASHWGALAGELFF
CDR3 DNA: TGTGCCTCCCATTGGGGGGCATTGGCCGGGGAGCTGTTTTTT

V gene: TRBV6-5
D gene: NA
J gene: TRBJ1-4
clone size: NA
CDR3 protein: CASSYSDSDNEKLFF
CDR3 DNA: TGTGCCAGCAGTTATTCGGATTCCGATAATGAAAAACTGTTTTTT

V gene: TRBV19
D gene: NA
J gene: TRBJ1-5
clone size: few
CDR3 protein: CASSTRDTGQPQHF
CDR3 DNA: TGTGCCAGTAGTACCCGGGACACGGGGCAGCCCCAGCATTTT

V gene: TRBV5-4
D gene: NA
J gene: TRBJ1-5
clone size: NA
CDR3 protein: CASSLRGSNQPQHF
CDR3 DNA: TGTGCCAGCAGCTTGAGGGGGAGTAATCAGCCCCAGCATTTT

V gene: TRBV7-9
D gene: TRBD1
J gene: TRBJ2-3
clone size: NA
CDR3 protein: CASAYGDSPKDF
CDR3 DNA: TGTGCCAGCGCTTATGGGGACAGCCCCAAAGACTTT

V gene: TRBV4-1
D gene: NA
J gene: TRBJ2-1
clone size: once
CDR3 protein: CASSLLRGEQFF
CDR3 DNA: TGCGCCAGCAGCCTACTAAGAGGTGAGCAGTTCTTC

V gene: TRBV7-9
D gene: NA
J gene: TRBJ2-7
clone size: NA
CDR3 protein: CASSLVARTSAGPEQYF
CDR3 DNA: TGTGCCAGCAGCTTAGTAGCGCGGACGTCCGCAGGGCCCGAGCAGTACTTC

V gene: TRBV28
D gene: NA
J gene: TRBJ1-5
clone size: once
CDR3 protein: CASDGTEYSNQPQHF
CDR3 DNA: TGTGCCAGCGATGGGACGGAATATAGCAATCAGCCCCAGCATTTT

V gene: TRBV19
D gene: NA
J gene: TRBJ2-3
clone size: NA
CDR3 protein: CASSMASASTDTQYF
CDR3 DNA: TGTGCCAGTAGTATGGCGTCCGCTAGCACAGATACGCAGTATTTT

V gene: TRBV18
D gene: NA
J gene: TRBJ2-7
clone size: NA
CDR3 protein: CASSSTPNSYEQYF
CDR3 DNA: TGTGCCAGCTCATCGACACCGAATTCCTACGAGCAGTACTTC

V gene: TRBV30
D gene: NA
J gene: TRBJ1-6
clone size: NA
CDR3 protein: CAWSVMVEVGFYNSPLHF
CDR3 DNA: TGTGCCTGGAGTGTCATGGTAGAGGTGGGCTTCTATAATTCACCCCTCCACTTT

V gene: TRBV10-3
D gene: NA
J gene: TRBJ2-7
clone size: once
CDR3 protein: CAISESVSSYEQYF
CDR3 DNA: TGTGCCATCAGTGAGTCCGTGAGCTCCTACGAGCAGTACTTC

V gene: TRBV5-5
D gene: NA
J gene: TRBJ2-7
clone size: NA
CDR3 protein: CASSWVISYEQYF
CDR3 DNA: TGTGCCAGCAGCTGGGTAATCTCCTACGAGCAGTACTTC

V gene: TRBV7-6
D gene: NA
J gene: TRBJ2-7
clone size: NA
CDR3 protein: CASSLMKPGHTNYRTYEQYF
CDR3 DNA: TGTGCCAGCAGCTTAATGAAACCGGGACACACTAATTACCGGACCTACGAGCAGTACTTC

V gene: TRBV12-5
D gene: NA
J gene: TRBJ2-1
clone size: NA
CDR3 protein: CASGRDEQFF
CDR3 DNA: TGTGCTAGTGGGCGAGATGAGCAGTTCTTC

V gene: TRBV6-5
D gene: TRBD1
J gene: TRBJ2-1
clone size: NA
CDR3 protein: CASSYSNLGQKFF
CDR3 DNA: TGTGCCAGCAGTTACTCGAATTTGGGACAGAAATTCTTC

V gene: TRBV10-2
D gene: NA
J gene: TRBJ1-5
clone size: NA
CDR3 protein: CASSERQGLGQPQHF
CDR3 DNA: TGCGCCAGCAGTGAACGGCAGGGGTTGGGTCAGCCCCAGCATTTT

V gene: TRBV11-2
D gene: NA
J gene: TRBJ1-2
clone size: NA
CDR3 protein: CASSLGGGATTF
CDR3 DNA: TGTGCCAGCAGCTTAGGGGGGGGCGCGACCACCTTC

V gene: TRBV27
D gene: TRBD2
J gene: TRBJ2-5
clone size: NA
CDR3 protein: CASSPVGGAGETQYF
CDR3 DNA: TGTGCCAGCAGTCCGGTGGGAGGGGCCGGAGAGACCCAGTACTTC

V gene: TRBV7-8
D gene: TRBD2
J gene: TRBJ2-2
clone size: NA
CDR3 protein: CASSYTSGSGELFF
CDR3 DNA: TGTGCCAGCAGCTACACTAGCGGGAGTGGGGAGCTGTTTTTT

V gene: TRBV4-1
D gene: NA
J gene: TRBJ2-7
clone size: once
CDR3 protein: CASSPGGSAYEQYF
CDR3 DNA: TGCGCCAGCAGCCCTGGGGGGTCAGCCTACGAGCAGTACTTC

V gene: TRBV7-6
D gene: TRBD1
J gene: TRBJ2-7
clone size: NA
CDR3 protein: CASSRWTGDYEQYF
CDR3 DNA: TGTGCCAGCAGCCGCTGGACAGGGGACTACGAGCAGTACTTC

V gene: TRBV19
D gene: NA
J gene: TRBJ2-5
clone size: NA
CDR3 protein: CASSIGTNQETQYF
CDR3 DNA: TGTGCCAGTAGTATCGGGACCAACCAAGAGACCCAGTACTTC

V gene: TRBV13
D gene: NA
J gene: TRBJ2-7
clone size: NA
CDR3 protein: CASSLEGLFYEQYF
CDR3 DNA: TGTGCCAGCAGCTTGGAGGGTTTATTCTACGAGCAGTACTTC

V gene: TRBV11-3
D gene: NA
J gene: TRBJ2-2
clone size: NA
CDR3 protein: CASSPLLTGELFF
CDR3 DNA: TGTGCCAGCAGCCCGCTTTTGACCGGGGAGCTGTTTTTT

V gene: TRBV30
D gene: TRBD2
J gene: TRBJ2-7
clone size: NA
CDR3 protein: CAWSGLASVEDEQYF
CDR3 DNA: TGTGCCTGGTCTGGACTAGCGTCTGTAGAGGACGAGCAGTACTTC

V gene: TRBV13
D gene: TRBD2
J gene: TRBJ2-1
clone size: NA
CDR3 protein: CASSTRTSGSSYNEQFF
CDR3 DNA: TGTGCCAGCAGCACCAGAACTAGCGGGAGCTCCTACAATGAGCAGTTCTTC

V gene: TRBV9
D gene: NA
J gene: TRBJ1-1
clone size: once
CDR3 protein: CASSVADSTEAFF
CDR3 DNA: TGTGCCAGCAGCGTAGCTGACAGCACTGAAGCTTTCTTT

V gene: TRBV2
D gene: TRBD2
J gene: TRBJ2-3
clone size: NA
CDR3 protein: CASSSPGLADTQYF
CDR3 DNA: TGTGCCAGCAGCTCCCCGGGACTAGCAGATACGCAGTATTTT

V gene: TRBV30
D gene: NA
J gene: TRBJ1-5
clone size: NA
CDR3 protein: CASSDPGGMSNQPQHF
CDR3 DNA: TGTGCCTCTTCGGACCCGGGGGGTATGAGCAATCAGCCCCAGCATTTT

V gene: TRBV11-2
D gene: NA
J gene: TRBJ2-3
clone size: NA
CDR3 protein: CASSSGTLYTDTQYF
CDR3 DNA: TGTGCCAGCAGCTCCGGGACTTTGTACACAGATACGCAGTATTTT

V gene: TRBV5-1
D gene: TRBD1
J gene: TRBJ2-3
clone size: NA
CDR3 protein: CASSPETPDRGPTDTQYF
CDR3 DNA: TGCGCCAGCAGCCCCGAAACCCCCGACAGGGGACCCACAGATACGCAGTATTTT

V gene: TRBV4-3
D gene: TRBD2
J gene: TRBJ2-3
clone size: once
CDR3 protein: CASSQGTLGREADTQYF
CDR3 DNA: TGCGCCAGCAGCCAAGGTACCCTGGGGCGGGAGGCAGATACGCAGTATTTT

V gene: TRBV30
D gene: NA
J gene: TRBJ2-1
clone size: NA
CDR3 protein: CAWSVRVGRSSYNEQFF
CDR3 DNA: TGTGCCTGGAGTGTACGGGTCGGGAGAAGCTCCTACAATGAGCAGTTCTTC

V gene: TRBV4-3
D gene: NA
J gene: TRBJ2-1
clone size: NA
CDR3 protein: CASSHDTSSYNEQFF
CDR3 DNA: TGCGCCAGCAGCCACGACACGAGCTCCTACAATGAGCAGTTCTTC

V gene: TRBV6-1
D gene: NA
J gene: TRBJ1-3
clone size: NA
CDR3 protein: CASSVIGPGNTIYF
CDR3 DNA: TGTGCCAGCAGTGTGATCGGCCCTGGAAACACCATATATTTT

V gene: TRBV13
D gene: TRBD2
J gene: TRBJ2-4
clone size: NA
CDR3 protein: CASSTSGRGKNIQYF
CDR3 DNA: TGTGCCAGCAGCACTAGCGGGCGGGGAAAAAACATTCAGTACTTC